These 10 T cell receptor beta chains came from one sample sequenced in a study of CD8+ T cells in alopecia areata. Extracted from the samples, RNA was reverse transcribed into cDNA to serve as the sequencing template. TCRdb's table, derived via immunoSEQ multiplex PCR, lists solely in-frame clones and lacks some. The repertoire holds roughly 200,000 clones, with approximately 47% as singletons. As for treatment: oral pan-JAK inhibitor, 5-10 mg twice daily. The sequences come from CD4+ T cells sorted from blood, collected around week 37, from a patient treated with tofacitinib. These receptors were taken from a human donor with alopecia areata.

The sample holds a few counts of this clone. The genes are TRBV6-5 and TRBJ2-1; 16 positions agree with TRBD2. V shed 4 bases and J 7 bases; nucleotides not matched to a gene: 4. This CDR3 has 16 amino acids. Germline CDR1 is MNHEY and CDR2 is SVGAGI. The CDR3 nucleotides are TGTGCCAGCAGTTTGGGACTAGCGGGAGGGGGAAATGAGCAGTTCTTC. Protein: CASSLGLAGGGNEQFF.

This chain links TRBV6-1 with TRBJ2-7, with 7 bases matching TRBD1. Germline assignment: CDR1 MNHNS and CDR2 SASEGT. The length of the CDR3 is 12 residues. Trimming took 7 bases from V and 6 from J; bases not matched to a gene: 6. For the CDR3, the DNA is TGTGCCAGCACCACACAGGGGAGCGAGCAGTACTTC. Translated, it gives CASTTQGSEQYF.

The J gene is TRBJ1-4, the V gene TRBV7-9, with 8 bases identical to TRBD1. The CDR3 sequence is 16 residues long. The ends lost 3 bases at V and 5 bases at J; junction bases unmatched: 8. Germline V gene lookup returns CDR1 SEHNR and CDR2 FQNEAQ (reference sequence). The CDR3 region is CASSLASGGANEKLFF. CDR3 in DNA: TGTGCCAGCAGCTTGGCCTCAGGGGGCGCGAATGAAAAACTGTTTTTT.

The genes are TRBV28 and TRBJ2-5, with D hard to call. There are 14 residues in the CDR3. Germline V gene data show CDR1 as MDHEN and CDR2 as SYDVKM. V lost 6 bases and J 6 bases, leaving 17 bases between the germline ends. CDR3 DNA: TGTGCCAGCAGCCCTCCCCAGCGCCGCCAGACCCAGTACTTC. Translated: CASSPPQRRQTQYF.

This sequence joins TRBV4-1 and TRBJ1-3; no firm D call. V gave up 7 bases and J gave up 0 bases, with 16 bases separating them. CDR1 and CDR2 from the germline V gene are MGHRA and YSYEKL. The CDR3 loop spans 16 amino acids. The CDR3 nucleotides are TGCGCCAGCACCCCTCACCCTAAGAGCTCTGGAAACACCATATATTTT. It specifies CASTPHPKSSGNTIYF.

The chain carries TRBV9 and TRBJ2-1, with D perhaps matching TRBD1 or TRBD2 (5 bases each). The V end lost 4 bases, the J end lost 7 bases, and 21 bases lay between the germline ends. The CDR3 runs to 16 residues. From germline, CDR1 is SGDLS and CDR2 YYNGEE. The CDR3, as DNA: TGTGCCAGCAGCCTCAACGTTCAGGGTCCGGGGAATGAGCAGTTCTTC. This gives the protein CASSLNVQGPGNEQFF.

This chain joins TRBV14 and TRBJ2-3; TRBD1 aligns across 10 bases. V was pared by 3 bases and J by 5 bases, with 5 bases of the junction left unmatched. Germline V gene lookup returns CDR1 SGHDN and CDR2 FVKESK. The CDR3 sequence is 15 residues long. The CDR3 spells CASSHRTGGEDTQYF. CDR3 coding DNA: TGTGCCAGCAGCCACCGGACAGGGGGAGAAGATACGCAGTATTTT. Filled out from reference TRBV14 and TRBJ2-3, the complete variable domain reads EAGVTQFPSHSVIEKGQTVTLRCDPISGHDNLYWYRRVMGKEIKFLLHFVKESKQDESGMPNNRFLAERTGGTYSTLKVQPAELEDSGVYFCASSHRTGGEDTQYFGPGTRLTVL.

Remarks on this clone: Other nucleotide sequences from this sample produce the same CDR3. The rearrangement joins TRBV7-2 to TRBJ1-5; D gene unclear. Between the trimmed V and J ends, which lost 5 bases and 3 bases, there was a span of 8 bases. This CDR3 has 13 residues. Germline V gene sequence: CDR1 SGHTA, CDR2 FQGNSA. The CDR3 bases are TGTGCCAGCAGCAGACAAATCAATCAGCCCCAGCATTTT. Its translation is CASSRQINQPQHF.

This clone was counted between two and nine times. J is TRBJ2-1 and V is TRBV30; 8 nucleotides agree with TRBD2. The CDR3 is 15 amino acids. Germline assignment: CDR1 GTSNPN and CDR2 SVGIG (reference sequence). Trimming removed 2 bases from V and 4 bases from J; junction bases left unmatched: 7. The CDR3 DNA reads TGTGCCTGGAGTATAACCCTAGCGGGTTACAATGAGCAGTTCTTC. This translates into CAWSITLAGYNEQFF.

The V call is TRBV7-6, the J call TRBJ2-3; 12 bases agree with TRBD1. Germline values: CDR1 SGHVS, CDR2 FNYEAQ. The CDR3 contains 16 residues. J was trimmed by 8 bases and V by 4 bases; bases with no gene match: 10. CDR3 loop: CASSSGGQGAGGTQYF. In nucleotides, the CDR3 is TGTGCCAGCAGCTCTGGGGGACAGGGGGCCGGCGGTACGCAGTATTTT.